Each of the 22 T cell receptor beta chains below was sequenced from the same sample in a study of blood T cell repertoires in COVID-19. Data came from immunoSEQ multiplex PCR; TCRdb stores just in-frame clones and leaves some out. The sample has 100,000 to 150,000 clones, over 75% seen once. Sequencing was performed on peripheral blood. The receptors derive from a man at least 80 years old with active or convalescent COVID-19.

V usage is TRBV13 and J usage is TRBJ1-2; maybe TRBD1 (5 bases). Germline lookup yields CDR1 PRHDT and CDR2 FYEKMQ (reference sequence). The CDR3 is 17 amino acids. V lost 6 bases, J lost 4 bases, and 24 bases lay in between. CDR3 sequence: CASSAPSRPQGVYGYTF. The CDR3 region has the DNA TGTGCCAGCAGTGCCCCCTCGCGACCTCAGGGTGTCTATGGCTACACCTTC.

The gene calls are TRBV3-1 (or the pseudogene TRBV3-2) and TRBJ2-3, with 10 bases aligning to TRBD2. V shed 4 bases and J 5 bases; nucleotides not matched to a gene: 6. CDR1 and CDR2 (germline): LGHDT, YNNKEL (reference sequence). The CDR3 is 15 residues long. CDR3 loop: CASSPSGSRVDTQYF. The CDR3 coding sequence is TGTGCCAGCAGCCCTAGCGGGAGCAGGGTAGATACGCAGTATTTT.

V is TRBV20-1 and J is TRBJ2-7; no clear D. From germline, CDR1 is DFQATT and CDR2 SNEGSKA (reference sequence). CDR3 length: 11 residues. V gave up 3 bases and J gave up 9 bases, with 12 bases separating them. CDR3 in amino acids: CSASPGPGQYF. CDR3 nucleotides: TGCAGTGCTAGTCCTGGTCCGGGGCAGTACTTC.

This chain's CDR3 is CASSQGTPTGGKTDTQYF. CDR3 bases: TGCGCCAGCAGCCAAGGAACCCCGACAGGGGGTAAGACAGATACGCAGTATTTT. The gene calls are TRBV4-3 and TRBJ2-3; TRBD1 agrees at 9 bases. Germline V CDR1 and CDR2: LGHNA, YSLEER. The CDR3 is 18 residues long. The V and J ends lost 1 base and 3 bases, in that order; junction bases with no gene match: 11.

The rearrangement joins TRBV3-1 (or the pseudogene TRBV3-2) to TRBJ2-7; 12 bases align to TRBD2. V shed 1 base, J shed 4 bases, and the junction held 8 bases outside the gene matches. The germline gives CDR1 LGHDT, CDR2 YNNKEL (reference sequence). The CDR3 contains 17 residues. The CDR3 here is CASSQGLAGDLGYEQYF. The CDR3, as DNA: TGTGCCAGCAGCCAAGGACTAGCGGGAGATCTGGGATACGAGCAGTACTTC.

The genes are TRBV7-9 and TRBJ2-7, with TRBD1 identical over 9 bases. J was trimmed by 2 bases and V by 5 bases; bases with no gene match: 4. The CDR3 has 14 residues. From germline, CDR1 is SEHNR and CDR2 FQNEAQ (reference sequence). The chain's CDR3 is CASSARTGAYEQYF. The CDR3 region has the DNA TGTGCCAGCAGCGCGAGGACAGGGGCCTACGAGCAGTACTTC.

V gene TRBV29-1 combines with J gene TRBJ1-1; no clear D. Trimming removed 3 bases from V and 6 bases from J, with 14 bases in between. This CDR3 is built from 13 residues. The V gene's germline CDR1 is SQVTM and CDR2 ANQGSEA. CDR3 DNA: TGCAGCGTTGAGTGGGCCTTTGGGTCTGAAGCTTTCTTT. It is translated as CSVEWAFGSEAFF.

V is TRBV6-5 and J is TRBJ1-2; 7 nucleotides align to TRBD1. The CDR3 covers 14 residues. The V segment lost 6 bases and the J segment 0 bases; nucleotides outside the gene matches: 4. The germline CDR1 and CDR2 sequences are MNHEY and SVGAGI. CDR3 protein: CASSQTGPNYGYTF. The CDR3 DNA reads TGTGCCAGCAGCCAGACAGGGCCTAACTATGGCTACACCTTC.

The chain couples TRBV5-1 to TRBJ1-2; D unclear. The CDR3 spans 15 residues. Deletions cut 2 bases from V and 3 bases from J, with 14 bases between. Germline-derived CDR1 and CDR2 are SGHRS and YFSETQ. This CDR3 is CASSFERAPDYGYTF. The CDR3 nucleotides are TGCGCCAGCAGCTTTGAGAGGGCGCCGGACTATGGCTACACCTTC.

The chain combines TRBV2 with TRBJ2-3, with D possibly matching TRBD2 (7 bases). V lost 1 base and J lost 5, with 10 bases in between. Germline CDR1 SNHLY, CDR2 FYNNEI. CDR3 length: 14 residues. The CDR3 DNA follows: TGTGCCAGCAGTGAAGGAGGGGGGGTAGATACGCAGTATTTT. Its protein is CASSEGGGVDTQYF.

The rearrangement joins TRBV7-8 to TRBJ1-1, with 10 bases lining up with TRBD1. CDR3 size: 17 residues. Germline values: CDR1 SGHVS, CDR2 FQNEAQ. The V gene end was trimmed by 5 bases and the J gene end by 1 base; junction bases not matched to a gene: 10. CDR3 sequence reads: CASSKDLGQGWNTEAFF. The CDR3 DNA reads as TGTGCCAGCAGCAAGGACTTGGGACAGGGGTGGAACACTGAAGCTTTCTTT.

This rearrangement joins TRBV28 to TRBJ2-7, with TRBD2 identical over 11 bases. V shed 8 bases, J shed 1 base, and the junction held 7 bases outside the gene matches. CDR1 and CDR2 (germline): MDHEN, SYDVKM. The CDR3 length is 15 residues. CDR3 amino acids: CASRTLAGGSYEQYF. The CDR3 region has the DNA TGTGCCAGCCGAACCCTAGCGGGGGGTTCCTACGAGCAGTACTTC.

The genes are TRBV18 and TRBJ1-2; D gene unclear. This CDR3 is 14 amino acids long. Germline V CDR1 and CDR2: KGHSH, LQKENI. V lost 4 bases, J lost 8 bases, and 17 bases lay in between. The CDR3 sequence is CASSHSPPVSGYTF. The CDR3, as DNA: TGTGCCAGCTCACATTCTCCCCCAGTGTCCGGCTACACCTTC.

The rearrangement links TRBV15 to TRBJ2-1; the D gene is possibly TRBD2 (6 bases). This CDR3 spans 16 amino acids. Germline V CDR1 and CDR2: LNHNV, YYDKDF (reference sequence). V lost 1 base and J lost 2, with 12 bases in between. CDR3 DNA: TGTGCCACCAGCAGAGCGTACGGCGGGACCTACAATGAGCAGTTCTTC. Protein sequence: CATSRAYGGTYNEQFF.

This chain uses TRBV7-2 with TRBJ1-4, with D unresolved. V dropped 5 bases and J dropped 14 bases, with 18 bases sitting between them. This CDR3 has 13 residues. CDR1 SGHTA and CDR2 FQGNSA come from the germline V gene. CDR3 sequence: CASSMGPGERLFF. The CDR3 DNA follows: TGTGCCAGCAGCATGGGTCCGGGAGAAAGGCTGTTTTTT.

The chain employs TRBV5-1 and TRBJ1-6; 9 bases align to TRBD1. Looked up from germline, CDR1 is SGHRS and CDR2 is YFSETQ. The trim removed 4 bases at V and 5 bases at J, leaving 7 bases unmatched. This CDR3 has 16 residues. The CDR3 region is CASSRGTGSDNSPLHF. CDR3 nucleotide sequence: TGCGCCAGCAGCCGAGGGACAGGGTCGGATAATTCACCCCTCCACTTT.

The chain combines TRBV29-1 with TRBJ2-5, with D hard to call. Germline assignment: CDR1 SQVTM and CDR2 ANQGSEA. This CDR3 spans 13 amino acids. V shed 7 bases and J shed 1 base, with 13 bases lying between them. CDR3: CSALWAVQETQYF. DNA of the CDR3: TGCAGCGCCCTATGGGCAGTCCAAGAGACCCAGTACTTC. Looking up the rest from reference TRBV29-1 and TRBJ2-5 gives the full variable domain: SAVISQKPSRDICQRGTSLTIQCQVDSQVTMMFWYRQQPGQSLTLIATANQGSEATYESGFVIDKFPISRPNLTFSTLTVSNMSPEDSSIYLCSALWAVQETQYFGPGTRLLVL.

The chain uses TRBV6-5 and TRBJ1-2; D unclear. This CDR3 contains 16 residues. CDR1 MNHEY and CDR2 SVGAGI come from the germline V gene. V was pared by 0 bases and J by 0 bases, with 11 bases between. The CDR3, as DNA: TGTGCCAGCAGTTACTCGGGCAGACCCTCTAACTATGGCTACACCTTC. It specifies CASSYSGRPSNYGYTF.

This chain links TRBV3-1 (or the pseudogene TRBV3-2) with TRBJ2-1; 7 bases align to TRBD2. The J segment lost 9 bases and the V segment lost 4 bases, leaving 6 bases of the junction unmatched. In germline, CDR1 is LGHDT, CDR2 YNNKEL (reference sequence). This CDR3 spans 13 amino acids. CDR3 protein: CASSLTSESEQFF. The DNA of the CDR3 is TGTGCCAGCAGCCTTACTAGCGAAAGTGAGCAGTTCTTC.

The genes are TRBV7-2 and TRBJ2-3; D gene unclear. The V gene's germline CDR1 is SGHTA and CDR2 FQGNSA. CDR3 length: 13 amino acids. Deletions cut 5 bases from V and 2 bases from J, with 8 bases between. In DNA form, the CDR3 reads TGTGCCAGCAGCCGTGCAGTCACAGATACGCAGTATTTT. Residues: CASSRAVTDTQYF.

This sequence joins TRBV7-2 and TRBJ1-3; D not certain. Per the germline V gene, CDR1 is SGHTA and CDR2 is FQGNSA. The CDR3 loop spans 13 amino acids. Trimming pared 4 bases from V and 6 bases from J, leaving 10 bases between. The CDR3 nucleotides are TGTGCCAGCAGCTATTCATCAGAAAACACCATATATTTT. This gives the protein CASSYSSENTIYF.

This chain joins TRBV6-6 and TRBJ2-7; D is possibly TRBD1 (5 bases). This CDR3 has 12 residues. Deletions cut 1 base from V and 6 bases from J, with 7 bases between. The germline gives CDR1 MNHNY, CDR2 SVGAGI (reference sequence). In DNA form, the CDR3 reads TGTGCCAGCAGTTACTTTAGGGGCGAGCAGTACTTC. Protein product: CASSYFRGEQYF.